This T cell receptor (beta chain) was sequenced for a study of cytomegalovirus exposure and HLA in healthy donors. The study, taken as a whole, reports: A later analysis linked about 17,000 TCR beta sequences to HLA alleles at 0.05 false discovery rate. In a later analysis, an Asian-associated ancestry cluster reportedly showed fewer N-insertions than the roughly 700-donor mean.

About this clone: Its target is not known.

It was with 60 Vbeta and 13 Jbeta primers that the PCR ran. Assay: immunoSEQ multiplex PCR; the TCRdb copy retains only in-frame clones and omits some. This sample has approximately 91,000 clones, with 55% to 65% found just once. CDR1 WNHNN and CDR2 SYGVQD come from the germline V gene (reference sequence). Trimming left V 1 base short and J 0 bases short, with 10 bases between. The CDR3 is made up of 15 amino acids. The source of this sequence is a human donor in good health. The sample consisted of PBMCs. The V call is TRBV10-1, the J call TRBJ2-7, with unresolved D. CDR3 sequence: CASSEWHPFSYEQYF. CDR3 coding DNA: TGCGCCAGCAGTGAGTGGCACCCATTCTCCTACGAGCAGTACTTC.